The sample holds a few counts of the clone carrying this TCR beta chain. What it binds is not known. The data originate from a study of T-cell memory formation after mild COVID-19. Study in general: TCR clusters mostly belonged to single donors.

The authors produced TCR alpha and TCR beta cDNA libraries with sample barcodes and UMIs by 5'RACE using constant-segment primers. TCRdb itself ran the 5' RACE reads through MiXCR, one entry per CDR3 protein. The profile shows about 560,000 distinct CDR3 sequences, about 20% of them singletons. This CDR3 has 17 residues. Trimming left V 5 bases short and J 2 bases short, with 19 bases between. Study outcomes and limitations: Whether second-wave clones peaking at day 37 were SARS-CoV-2 specific went unconfirmed. Clones that shrank (day 15 to 85) were balanced CD4/CD8, whereas later expanders leaned CD4+.

The sample consisted of PBMCs or a T cell subset sorted from them (not recorded which). This sequence was found in an adult woman who had mild COVID-19 (a few samples of this study predate the infection). Cell type and time point are not known. The V and J genes are TRBV12-3 or TRBV12-4 and TRBJ1-5; D call uncertain. This CDR3 reads CASSPGRRLSGNQPQHF. The CDR3 bases are TGTGCCAGCAGTCCCGGCCGACGGCTCTCGGGCAATCAGCCCCAGCATTTT.